This TCR beta chain was recorded in a study of blood T cell repertoires in COVID-19. Produced via immunoSEQ multiplex PCR; TCRdb's table is partial and in-frame only. The data show 200,000 to 250,000 clones, about three quarters seen once. Germline V gene data show CDR1 as LGHNT and CDR2 as FRNRAP. V was clipped by 7 bases and J by 5 bases; unmatched bases: 10. This CDR3 comprises 14 residues. The sequence was collected from a woman aged 70-85 years with acute or convalescent COVID-19. V is TRBV12-5 and J is TRBJ1-1; 7 bases are a match to TRBD1. Sequencing input: peripheral blood. CDR3 sequence: CASASGTVETEAFF. DNA of the CDR3: TGTGCTAGTGCCTCCGGGACAGTGGAGACTGAAGCTTTCTTT.